The 25 T cell receptor beta chains below come from one sample, sequenced in a study of tumor-infiltrating lymphocytes in primary liver carcinoma. Reverse transcription of 500 to 650 ng total RNA with a constant-region primer produced TCR beta cDNA. The TCR beta library was amplified through three nested multiplex PCR rounds in a modified ARM-PCR procedure. The study ran its first two PCR rounds for around 10 cycles each, using TRBV1-TRBV30 forward primers and a C-beta reverse primer. TCRdb processed the multiplex PCR reads anew with MiXCR; each CDR3 protein has one entry. Of approximately 73,000 distinct CDR3 sequences in the sample, 71% were seen once. Co-extraction of both nucleic acids (RNA and DNA) used roughly 19-33 mg of unsorted bulk tissue. The sequenced sample was liver tumor tissue from sampling region 4. The subset here: tumor region T4, right-lateral pole. The receptors were gathered from a woman in her sixties or seventies with primary liver carcinoma and hepatitis B virus infection.

In regard to this clonotype: The junction does not match germline at one end; this may be a read error. The V call is TRBV28, the J call TRBJ2-3, with D maybe TRBD2 (6 bases). Germline loops: CDR1 MDHEN, CDR2 SYDVKM. The CDR3 is made up of 15 amino acids. The CDR3 DNA sequence: TGTGTCAGCAGTTTAGGAGGGGAAGGGGTCGATGCGCAGTATTTT. Protein sequence: CVSSLGGEGVDAQYF.

This clonotype appeared a single time. At one end the junction does not follow the germline gene, possibly because of a read error. V usage is TRBV6-4 and J usage is TRBJ2-3; D is undetermined. The CDR3 runs to 13 residues. The germline V gene has CDR1 MRHNA and CDR2 SNTAGT. The CDR3 nucleotides read TGTGACAGCAGTGAAGCAGCTACAGATACGCAGTATTTT. Protein product: CDSSEAATDTQYF.

Turning to this clonotype: A read error may produce the germline difference seen at one junction end. The chain joins TRBV5-1 to TRBJ1-5; weak D call: TRBD1 (5 bases). Looked up from germline, CDR1 is SGHRS and CDR2 is YFSETQ. This CDR3 region has 15 residues. The CDR3 sequence is CASSLEGYSNQPQHF. In DNA form, the CDR3 reads TGCGCCAGTAGCTTGGAGGGGTATTCCAATCAGCCCCAGCATTTT.

With respect to this clonotype: One junction end disagrees with the germline gene, perhaps due to a read error. The V gene is TRBV11-2, the J gene TRBJ1-4; 7 bases are a match to TRBD1. CDR1 SGHAT and CDR2 FQNNGV come from the germline V gene. The CDR3 contains 16 residues. CDR3 bases: TGTGTCAGCAGCCGACATGACAGGGATAGGAATGAAAAACCGTTTTTT. This translates into CVSSRHDRDRNEKPFF.

This clonotype was detected only once. One junction end disagrees with the germline gene, perhaps due to a read error. The rearrangement links TRBV7-9 to TRBJ2-1, with D perhaps TRBD2 (5 bases). The CDR3 runs to 15 residues. CDR1 SEHNR and CDR2 FQNEAQ come from the germline V gene (reference sequence). The CDR3 DNA reads TGTGCCAGCAGCGGCCGACGGACCTACGGGAATGAACAGTTCTTC. Translation gives CASSGRRTYGNEQFF.

For this clonotype: An end of the junction differs from the germline gene, which may be a read error. CDR3 coding DNA: TGCAGCGGCCGCGGGGGGCACACCACCTCCTACAAGCAGTACTTC. This sequence encodes CSGRGGHTTSYKQYF. The rearrangement uses TRBV29-1 and TRBJ2-7, with 8 bases matching TRBD2. Germline lookup yields CDR1 SQVTM and CDR2 ANQGSEA. The CDR3 extends over 15 amino acids.

This chain joins TRBV18 and TRBJ2-3; 7 bases fit TRBD2. Unmatched junction bases numbered 8, after V lost 6 bases and J lost 8 bases. The germline CDR1 and CDR2 sequences are KGHSH and LQKENI. The CDR3 has 13 amino acids. DNA of the CDR3: TGTGCCAGCTCCCGCGGGAGTACAAGTACGCAGTATTTT. It specifies CASSRGSTSTQYF.

For this clonotype: At one end, the junction sequence differs from germline, possibly due to a read error. CDR3 loop: CASNLVGEYRITEAFF. In DNA form, the CDR3 reads TGTGCCAGCAACTTAGTTGGGGAATACCGGATCACTGAAGCTTTCTTT. The rearrangement uses TRBV11-3 and TRBJ1-1; D uncertain. Germline V gene lookup returns CDR1 SGHNT and CDR2 YENEEA. The CDR3 runs to 16 residues.

Concerning this clonotype itself: At one of its ends the junction is not consistent with the germline gene, which may arise from a read error. The chain recombines TRBV4-1 with TRBJ2-1; 10 bases agree with TRBD2. From germline, CDR1 is MGHRA and CDR2 YSYEKL. This CDR3 is built from 16 residues. The CDR3 region has the DNA TGCGCCAGCAGCCAGGCCAGCGGGAGGGCTAGAGGTGAGCAGATCTTC. Translation gives CASSQASGRARGEQIF.

The chain has TRBV10-3 and TRBJ1-1; D is unclear. CDR1 is ENHRY, CDR2 SYGVKD, per germline. V lost 10 bases to trimming and J lost 0 bases, with 12 bases between them. The CDR3 spans 13 residues. The CDR3 DNA follows: TGTGCCACCAGCGCGGATGTGAACACTGAAGCTTTCTTT. It is translated as CATSADVNTEAFF.

This clonotype came up once. This chain uses TRBV11-2 with TRBJ2-3, with 11 bases lining up with TRBD2. The CDR3 sequence is 16 residues long. The trim removed 5 bases at V and 12 bases at J, leaving 16 bases unmatched. The germline CDR1 and CDR2 sequences are SGHAT and FQNNGV. In DNA form, the CDR3 reads TGTGCCAGCAGCCCTACTAGCGGGGGAGGCACAGTTACCCAGTATTTT. Protein sequence: CASSPTSGGGTVTQYF.

For this clonotype: One end of the junction does not line up with germline, which may come from a read error. The V gene is TRBV11-2, the J gene TRBJ1-2; D possibly corresponds to TRBD1 (5 bases). The CDR3 is made up of 17 amino acids. Germline lookup yields CDR1 SGHAT and CDR2 FQNNGV. The CDR3 nucleotides read TGTGCCAGCAGCTTAGACCCGATCAGGGTGCTGCGCTATGGCTACGCCTTC. As protein: CASSLDPIRVLRYGYAF.

A remark on this clonotype: Mismatch with germline at one junction end may stem from a read error. This sequence joins TRBV7-9 and TRBJ2-7; maybe TRBD2 (6 bases). CDR3 length equals 15 residues. Germline values: CDR1 SEHNR, CDR2 FQNEAQ (reference sequence). CDR3 DNA: TGTGCCAGCTGCTTAGGGGCTGCGGGGTACTACGAGCGGTACTTC. This codes for CASCLGAAGYYERYF.

This clonotype has a handful of counts. The chain links TRBV6-5 to TRBJ1-4; 7 nucleotides line up with TRBD1. This CDR3 has 16 residues. V lost 6 bases and J lost 8; bases outside the gene matches: 15. Germline V gene lookup returns CDR1 MNHEY and CDR2 SVGAGI. CDR3 sequence: CASSRQGRGCSEKLFF. CDR3 bases: TGTGCCAGCAGCCGACAGGGCCGGGGCTGTTCAGAAAAACTGTTTTTT.

The J gene is TRBJ2-5, the V gene TRBV12-3 or TRBV12-4; perhaps TRBD2 as D (5 bases). The CDR3 covers 13 residues. V was shortened by 9 bases and J by 1 base, with 12 bases between the two germline ends. In DNA form, the CDR3 reads TGTGCCAGTACCCTACGGGGCCAAGAGACCCAGTACTTC. Translating gives CASTLRGQETQYF.

The chain carries TRBV3-1 and TRBJ1-1, with a tentative D call TRBD1 (5 bases). V dropped 4 bases and J dropped 5 bases, with 14 bases sitting between them. This CDR3 has 14 residues. Germline V gene sequence: CDR1 LGHDT, CDR2 YNNKEL (reference sequence). The CDR3 DNA follows: TGTGCCAGCAGCCCTCCGGGACGTCCAACTGAAGCTTTCTTT. It is translated as CASSPPGRPTEAFF.

This clonotype was recorded once. A much larger clone differs by one base, so this may be a read error. The J gene is TRBJ2-7, the V gene TRBV30; 8 bases align to TRBD1. This CDR3 has 12 amino acids. The germline V gene encodes CDR1 GTSNPN and CDR2 SVGIG (reference sequence). For the CDR3, the DNA is TGTGCCCGGAGTGGCGACAGGGGTTTGATGTACTTC. Amino acid sequence: CARSGDRGLMYF.

This clonotype was observed at least ten times. CDR3 amino acids: CASSKLGGGETQYF. Written as DNA, the CDR3 is TGTGCCAGCAGCAAACTAGGGGGGGGGGAGACCCAGTACTTC. V and J are TRBV28 and TRBJ2-5; possibly TRBD2 for D (7 bases). The germline CDR1 and CDR2 sequences are MDHEN and SYDVKM. The CDR3 extends over 14 amino acids. The germline V and J ends were trimmed by 6 bases and 5 bases, with 16 bases remaining between them. Looking up the rest from reference TRBV28 and TRBJ2-5 gives the full variable domain: DVKVTQSSRYLVKRTGEKVFLECVQDMDHENMFWYRQDPGLGLRLIYFSYDVKMKEKGDIPEGYSVSREKKERFSLILESASTNQTSMYLCASSKLGGGETQYFGPGTRLLVL.

Concerning this clonotype itself: A much larger clone differs from this one at a single base, so this may be a read error. The V call is TRBV5-6, the J call TRBJ2-6; 7 bases map to TRBD2. Germline loops: CDR1 SGHDT, CDR2 YYEEEE. The CDR3 is 18 amino acids. Losses at the gene ends were 1 base for V and 3 bases for J; bases not matched to a gene: 10. CDR3 nucleotide sequence: TGTGCCAGCAGCTTGCAAGGCGGGAGTCTAATTGGGGCCAACGTCCTGACTTTC. This sequence encodes CASSLQGGSLIGANVLTF.

A note on this clonotype: Relative to the germline gene, one junction end is altered; a read error may explain this. The chain joins TRBV28 to TRBJ2-4, with a tentative D call TRBD2 (5 bases). The germline CDR1 and CDR2 sequences are MDHEN and SYDVKM. The CDR3 consists of 15 residues. CDR3 DNA: TGCACCAGCAGTCCAGGACTCGGGGCCAAAAACATTCAGTACTTC. Residues: CTSSPGLGAKNIQYF. The full variable domain, with the rest looked up from reference TRBV28 and TRBJ2-4, is DVKVTQSSRYLVKRTGEKVFLECVQDMDHENMFWYRQDPGLGLRLIYFSYDVKMKEKGDIPEGYSVSREKKERFSLILESASTNQTSMYLCTSSPGLGAKNIQYFGAGTRLSVL.

A remark on this clonotype: This may arise from a read error, as a much more abundant clone is one base away. The rearrangement links TRBV7-8 to TRBJ1-5; TRBD1 agrees at 10 bases. The CDR3 length is 16 residues. Per germline, CDR1 SGHVS and CDR2 FQNEAQ. J gave up 2 bases and V 5 bases, and 6 bases lay outside the gene matches. The CDR3 nucleotides read TGTGCCAGCAGCCCTCGGACAGGGGGGGGCAATCAGCCCCAGCATTTT. It is translated as CASSPRTGGGNQPQHF.

A note on this clonotype: A junction boundary mismatches the germline segment, possibly from a read error. This sequence joins TRBV6-5 and TRBJ1-2; 7 bases align to TRBD1. The CDR3 is 13 amino acids. Germline loops: CDR1 MNHEY, CDR2 SVGAGI. The CDR3 is CANSYARGPGYTF. As DNA, the CDR3 is TGTGCCAACAGTTACGCGAGGGGGCCTGGCTACACCTTC.

Points on this clonotype: This may stem from a read error, because a much larger clone lies one nucleotide away. V usage is TRBV30 and J usage is TRBJ1-2; D not resolved. CDR1 and CDR2 from the germline V gene are GTSNPN and SVGIG (reference sequence). V was trimmed by 3 bases and J by 4 bases, leaving 12 bases between them. The CDR3 covers 13 residues. CDR3 in amino acids: CAWRWTGFYGYTF. The CDR3, as DNA: TGTGCCTGGAGATGGACCGGTTTCTATGGCTACACCTTC.

Note on this clonotype: Relative to the germline gene, one junction end is altered; a read error may explain this. The V gene is TRBV11-3, the J gene TRBJ2-1; 9 nucleotides match TRBD2. This CDR3 has 15 residues. CDR1 is SGHNT and CDR2 is YENEEA in the germline V gene. CDR3 DNA sequence: TGTGCCATCGGAGGGGGCGGGAGGGGGCACAATGAGCAGTTTTTC. As protein: CAIGGGGRGHNEQFF.

By share of the sample, this clonotype is medium-sized (0.01 to 0.1%). V and J are TRBV11-2 and TRBJ2-7; D gene uncertain. With 2 bases removed from V and 3 bases from J, the gap between germline ends came to 11 bases. The CDR3 is made up of 14 amino acids. In germline, CDR1 is SGHAT, CDR2 FQNNGV. The CDR3 loop reads CASSLRRWGYEQYF. The DNA for the CDR3 is TGTGCCAGCAGCTTAAGGAGATGGGGCTACGAGCAGTACTTC.